This passage covers 17 T cell receptor beta chains from one sample sequenced in a study of shared clonotypes between healthy human individuals. Naivety among CD8 cells was defined by CD45RO negativity and positive CCR7 selection, thereby excluding terminally differentiated effector memory CD45RA+ cells. Clones were read by immunoSEQ multiplex PCR, and TCRdb kept only the in-frame ones, dropping some. The sample lists about 820,000 clones; 85% to 95% were seen once. Sequencing used naive CD8+ T cells sorted from blood. All receptors derive from a man younger than 45 in good health.

Of note for this clone: Distinct nucleotide sequences in the sample also encode this CDR3. The chain carries TRBV7-8 and TRBJ2-2; TRBD2 is a possible D gene (6 bases). The CDR3 contains 14 residues. CDR1 is SGHVS, CDR2 FQNEAQ, per germline. V was shortened by 5 bases and J by 1 base, with 8 bases between the two germline ends. CDR3 nucleotides: TGTGCCAGCAGCCTGGGGGGGAACACCGGGGAGCTGTTTTTT. Translation gives CASSLGGNTGELFF.

Concerning this clone itself: The same CDR3 is also encoded by other DNA sequences in this sample. The CDR3 DNA sequence: TGCAGCGTTGAAGGGACTAGCGGTAGCTCCTACAATGAGCAGTTCTTC. This encodes CSVEGTSGSSYNEQFF. The genes are TRBV29-1 and TRBJ2-1; TRBD2 matches at 10 bases. V shed 1 base, J shed 0 bases, and the junction held 3 bases outside the gene matches. Germline V gene lookup returns CDR1 SQVTM and CDR2 ANQGSEA. The length of the CDR3 is 16 residues.

This clone was counted a single time. V usage is TRBV19 and J usage is TRBJ2-5; D unresolved. CDR1 LNHDA and CDR2 SQIVND come from the germline V gene (reference sequence). The length of the CDR3 is 13 residues. V was shortened by 0 bases and J by 5 bases, with 7 bases between the two germline ends. The CDR3 loop reads CASSIDNGETQYF. The CDR3 nucleotides are TGTGCCAGTAGTATAGATAACGGGGAGACCCAGTACTTC.

The chain has TRBV28 and TRBJ2-6; 9 bases map to TRBD1. V trimming: 2 bases; J trimming: 0 bases; junction bases outside the gene matches: 11. This CDR3 has 20 residues. The germline CDR1 and CDR2 sequences are MDHEN and SYDVKM. In nucleotides, the CDR3 is TGTGCCAGCAGTTTAGTAAGACAGGGGGGTCCCCTCTCTGGGGCCAACGTCCTGACTTTC. This codes for CASSLVRQGGPLSGANVLTF.

This chain links TRBV19 with TRBJ2-2; D unresolved. Germline V lookup: CDR1 LNHDA, CDR2 SQIVND (reference sequence). This CDR3 is 14 amino acids long. Between the trimmed V and J ends, which lost 5 bases and 7 bases, there was a span of 14 bases. This CDR3 is CASSPRLDGGELFF. In DNA, the CDR3 is TGTGCCAGTAGTCCCAGGTTGGATGGCGGGGAGCTGTTTTTT.

This clone was observed once. The V call is TRBV27, the J call TRBJ1-6; D remains unclear. With 2 bases removed from V and 11 bases from J, the gap between germline ends came to 10 bases. Germline V gene sequence: CDR1 MNHEY, CDR2 SMNVEV (reference sequence). This CDR3 is built from 13 residues. The CDR3 loop reads CASSLLEEAPLHF. CDR3 DNA sequence: TGTGCCAGCAGTTTACTAGAAGAGGCACCCCTCCACTTT.

This chain joins TRBV5-1 and TRBJ2-7; D is unclear. The germline CDR1 and CDR2 sequences are SGHRS and YFSETQ. There are 14 residues in the CDR3. With 1 base removed from V and 2 bases from J, the gap between germline ends came to 10 bases. CDR3 DNA sequence: TGCGCCAGCAGCTTGCTTCCGGTTCCCTACGAGCAGTACTTC. Amino acid sequence: CASSLLPVPYEQYF. Complete variable domain (other parts from reference TRBV5-1 and TRBJ2-7): KAGVTQTPRYLIKTRGQQVTLSCSPISGHRSVSWYQQTPGQGLQFLFEYFSETQRNKGNFPGRFSGRQFSNSRSEMNVSTLELGDSALYLCASSLLPVPYEQYFGPGTRLTVT.

The chain recombines TRBV14 with TRBJ2-2; D is possibly TRBD1 (5 bases). Germline CDR1 and CDR2: SGHDN and FVKESK. Trimming removed 1 base from V and 7 bases from J, with 16 bases in between. The CDR3 consists of 16 residues. The CDR3 bases are TGTGCCAGCAGCCAAGTCAGGGCCCCCCTTGGCGGGGAGCTGTTTTTT. Translation gives CASSQVRAPLGGELFF.

The chain carries TRBV5-1 and TRBJ1-1, with 12 bases aligning to TRBD1. J was trimmed by 4 bases and V by 0 bases; bases with no gene match: 4. The germline CDR1 and CDR2 sequences are SGHRS and YFSETQ. This CDR3 is 16 amino acids long. The CDR3 spells CASSLAGTGGITEAFF. Written as DNA, the CDR3 is TGCGCCAGCAGCTTGGCCGGGACAGGGGGCATCACTGAAGCTTTCTTT.

The CDR3 DNA sequence: TGTGCCAGCAGCTTGGGGGGAGTAACCTTCGGGCAGTACTTC. Protein: CASSLGGVTFGQYF. The rearrangement links TRBV11-2 to TRBJ2-7; D might be TRBD2 (6 bases). Trimming removed 3 bases from V and 9 bases from J, with 18 bases in between. Germline V gene sequence: CDR1 SGHAT, CDR2 FQNNGV. The length of the CDR3 is 14 residues. Full variable domain (outside the CDR3, taken from reference TRBV11-2 and TRBJ2-7): EAGVAQSPRYKIIEKRQSVAFWCNPISGHATLYWYQQILGQGPKLLIQFQNNGVVDDSQLPKDRFSAERLKGVDSTLKIQPAKLEDSAVYLCASSLGGVTFGQYFGPGTRLTVT.

This clone showed up just once. The rearrangement joins TRBV7-3 to TRBJ2-7; D is uncertain. The V and J ends lost 1 base and 6 bases respectively, with 10 bases between them. The CDR3 covers 13 residues. CDR1 and CDR2 (germline): SGHTA, FQGTGA. DNA of the CDR3: TGTGCCAGCAGCTTAAGTACGATAGGCGAGCAGTACTTC. It encodes CASSLSTIGEQYF.

This chain joins TRBV27 and TRBJ2-7, with 7 bases identical to TRBD2. The CDR3 runs 13 residues. Trimming removed 6 bases from V and 2 bases from J; junction bases left unmatched: 4. CDR1 is MNHEY, CDR2 SMNVEV, per germline (reference sequence). DNA of the CDR3: TGTGCCAGCAGGCTAGCGGAGCCCTACGAGCAGTACTTC. Translation gives CASRLAEPYEQYF.

The chain uses TRBV15 and TRBJ1-5; D remains ambiguous. The CDR3 is 15 residues long. The germline V and J ends were trimmed by 1 base and 1 base, with 8 bases remaining between them. Germline lookup yields CDR1 LNHNV and CDR2 YYDKDF (reference sequence). The CDR3 coding sequence is TGTGCCACCAGCAGAGTTGCGGCCAGCAATCAGCCCCAGCATTTT. Its translation: CATSRVAASNQPQHF.

This sequence joins TRBV5-6 and TRBJ2-1; 9 nucleotides agree with TRBD2. Germline values: CDR1 SGHDT, CDR2 YYEEEE. This CDR3 spans 14 amino acids. The J segment lost 6 bases and the V segment lost 4 bases, leaving 5 bases of the junction unmatched. The CDR3 sequence: CASSRTSEGNEQFF. DNA of the CDR3: TGTGCCAGCAGCCGGACTAGCGAGGGCAATGAGCAGTTCTTC.

The V call is TRBV14, the J call TRBJ2-1; TRBD1 or TRBD2 may be the D gene (6 bases each). CDR1 and CDR2 (germline): SGHDN, FVKESK. Trimming shortened V by 4 bases and J by 10 bases, and 11 bases separated the two germline ends. The CDR3 has 12 amino acids. CDR3 region: CASSLQGGEQFF. CDR3 in DNA: TGTGCCAGCAGCCTACAGGGAGGCGAGCAGTTCTTC.

The chain employs TRBV19 and TRBJ2-1, with no clear D. V lost 3 bases and J 2 bases, leaving 11 bases between the germline ends. The CDR3 has 15 residues. Looked up from germline, CDR1 is LNHDA and CDR2 is SQIVND (reference sequence). The CDR3 protein is CASSIDGHPYNEQFF. The CDR3 nucleotides are TGTGCCAGTAGTATCGACGGCCACCCCTACAATGAGCAGTTCTTC.

This chain connects TRBV7-9 to TRBJ2-1; 14 bases align to TRBD2. This CDR3 is 17 amino acids long. The ends lost 6 bases at V and 16 bases at J; junction bases unmatched: 20. Looked up from germline, CDR1 is SEHNR and CDR2 is FQNEAQ (reference sequence). The CDR3 protein is CASRSPYPGTSGGLGFF. The CDR3 DNA reads TGTGCCAGCAGGTCCCCTTACCCCGGGACTAGCGGGGGCCTTGGATTCTTC.